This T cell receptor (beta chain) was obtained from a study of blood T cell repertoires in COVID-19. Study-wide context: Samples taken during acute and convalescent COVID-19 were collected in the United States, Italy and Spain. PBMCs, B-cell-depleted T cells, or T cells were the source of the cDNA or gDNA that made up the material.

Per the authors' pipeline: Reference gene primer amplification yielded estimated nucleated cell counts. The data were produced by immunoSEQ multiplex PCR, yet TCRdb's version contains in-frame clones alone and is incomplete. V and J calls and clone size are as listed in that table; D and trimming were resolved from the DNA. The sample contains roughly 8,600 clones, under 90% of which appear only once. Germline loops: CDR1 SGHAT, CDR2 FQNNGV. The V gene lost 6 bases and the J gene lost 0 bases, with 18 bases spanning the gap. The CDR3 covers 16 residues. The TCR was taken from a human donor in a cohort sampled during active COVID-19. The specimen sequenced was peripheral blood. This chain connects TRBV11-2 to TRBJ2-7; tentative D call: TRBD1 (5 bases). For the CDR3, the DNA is TGTGCCAGCAGGGGGCCGGGCCTCGAGGACTCCTACGAGCAGTACTTC. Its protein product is CASRGPGLEDSYEQYF.